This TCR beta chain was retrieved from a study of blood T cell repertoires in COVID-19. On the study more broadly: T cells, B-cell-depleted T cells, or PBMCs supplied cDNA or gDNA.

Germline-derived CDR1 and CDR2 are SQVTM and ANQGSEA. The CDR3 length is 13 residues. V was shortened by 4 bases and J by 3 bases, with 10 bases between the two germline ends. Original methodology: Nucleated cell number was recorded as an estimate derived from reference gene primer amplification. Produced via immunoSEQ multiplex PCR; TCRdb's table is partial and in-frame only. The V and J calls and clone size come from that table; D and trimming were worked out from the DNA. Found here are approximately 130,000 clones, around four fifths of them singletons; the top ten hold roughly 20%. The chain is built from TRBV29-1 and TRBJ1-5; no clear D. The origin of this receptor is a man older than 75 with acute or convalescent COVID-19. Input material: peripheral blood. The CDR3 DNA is TGCAGCGTTGCGTGGGGAGTCAATCAGCCCCAGCATTTT. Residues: CSVAWGVNQPQHF.